Given below is one T cell receptor (beta chain) in context. This clone was counted at least ten times. This clone's antigen is unknown. Coverage ceases 3 residues before the CDR3 finishes, and the germline J gene fills in the end. The source of the sample is a study of T cell clonality in common variable immunodeficiency (dated by TCRdb to the mid-2010s). The full study reports these points: According to the authors, figuring out what caused the increased clonality in CVID would require sequencing the repertoires of T cell subpopulations. Patient heterogeneity within the CVID cohort put limits on correlating repertoire features with clinical complications. Even though DNA input was the same, control samples had an average of roughly 76,000 unique sequences each, compared with 30,000 to 40,000 in CVID samples. TCRbeta clonality was higher in CVID subjects than in healthy controls (t-test p = 0.018), and the increase was most characteristic of about a third of subjects. Fewer TCRbeta clones were shared among CVID subjects than among healthy controls (p < 0.0001). CVID TCRbeta sequences were reported to have fewer deletions and N-nucleotide insertions and to lack highly modified clones with 13 or more V deletions.

Most of the CVID patients and most of the healthy controls were of Caucasian heritage. Heparinized peripheral whole blood samples of about 4.5 to 8 ml were collected from each donor. TCRbeta CDR3 repertoires were sequenced from genomic DNA of adults with common variable immune deficiency (CVID) and healthy adult controls. There were 22 healthy adult volunteers in the control group (about 12 female and ten or so male), ranging in age from roughly 23 to 70 years, with a mean age of roughly 35. Diluted blood was density-centrifuged over Hypaque 1077 or Ficoll-Paque to isolate peripheral blood mononuclear cells. Genomic DNA was obtained from unsorted mononuclear cells using either Qiagen column purification or a centrifugation-based method. Deletion took 3 bases off V and 1 base off J, with a span of 12 bases between the germline ends. The germline V gene (reference sequence) specifies LNHDA as CDR1 and SQIVND as CDR2. CDR3 length: 16 amino acids, cysteine to phenylalanine. The DNA has 39 bases, all within the CDR3, and is read from base 1.

For sequencing, equivalent amounts of genomic DNA were input from CVID and control samples. For every sample, a 60 bp segment covering the rearranged TCRbeta CDR3 region was amplified and then sequenced. The immunoSEQ assay, a bias-corrected multiplex PCR with high-throughput sequencing, was employed for TCRbeta amplification. The study's processing was this. Every unique nucleotide sequence was considered a clone and was annotated with V, D and J genes, copy number and frequency. Sequences were labeled productive if in frame, and non-productive if out of frame or containing stop codons. As previously described, clonality was computed from Shannon's entropy. The predicted amino acid sequences of productive clones were used to derive mean CDR3 Kyte-Doolittle hydropathy. The R hclust function was used to hierarchically cluster scaled V gene usage with Manhattan distance and complete linkage. Clone sharing by CDR3 amino acid sequence was assessed by resampling 12 repertoires per group over 100 rounds. The repertoires were searched for approximately 70 published EBV-specific TCRbeta sequences and fewer than 250 published CMV-specific TCRbeta sequences. A couple of CVID samples yielding fewer than 10,000 sequences were excluded from analysis, leaving over 35 CVID repertoires. The table comes from immuneACCESS by way of TCRdb, which keeps in-frame sequences with V and J called. Part of the clones is missing from these tables; in studies checked, under half for an unresolved V gene and the rest for unknown reasons. The DNA was the basis for D and trimming; V, J and clone size are from that table. The sample counts about 40,000 clones, each observed more than once. The ten most abundant clones make up 2% to 2.5% of the sample.

The receptor was derived from a person aged 18-70 years in good health. The sequenced sample consisted of peripheral blood mononuclear cells. The chain links TRBV19 with TRBJ2-2, and the D gene may be TRBD1, 6 bases matching. The CDR3 in this case is CASSILWGQNTGELFF. The CDR3 DNA, read in part, is TGTGCCAGTAGTATTCTTTGGGGACAGAACACCGGGGAG.